The source of this TCR beta chain is a study of shared clonotypes between healthy human individuals. Study-level background: With ages of 18 to 49, the donors were two women and a few men. Study-wide results and limits: Large depth notwithstanding, sorted-subset sequencing proved incomplete by rarefaction.

On this clone: Its antigen is not known.

Naive-designated CD8 cells lacked CD45RO, were positively enriched for CCR7, and omitted terminally differentiated effector memory CD45RA+ cells. The donor population consisted of healthy HIV-negative adults with no recent acute infections or vaccinations. With 5 bases clipped from V and 0 bases from J, the junction kept 9 bases outside the gene matches. The CDR3 loop spans 17 amino acids. Germline V gene sequence: CDR1 SGHAT, CDR2 FQNNGV. Using approximately 190 ng DNA, approximately 30,000 T cell genomes, the sorted-subset replicate PCRs were run. Some clones are missing from TCRdb's copy, which holds only in-frame ones; the method was immunoSEQ multiplex PCR. Found here are more than 2 million clones, about 95% of them singletons; the top ten hold 1% to 1.3%.

The J gene is TRBJ2-5, the V gene TRBV11-2, with 10 bases fitting TRBD2. The receptor's source is a man aged 18 to 29 in good health. Material for sequencing was naive CD8+ T cells sorted from blood. CDR3 in DNA: TGTGCCAGCAGCATAGCGGGGGGCGCAGTTTACCAAGAGACCCAGTACTTC. Its protein is CASSIAGGAVYQETQYF.